This TCR beta chain appears in the sequencing data of a study of response to subunit inactivated influenza vaccine. Overall study findings and caveats: After each seasonal influenza vaccination, few new T cells are recruited, the authors suggested.

The germline V gene has CDR1 SEHNR and CDR2 FQNEAQ (reference sequence). V dropped 5 bases and J dropped 5 bases, with 10 bases sitting between them. The CDR3 has 13 residues. A word on this clonotype: Its antigen is unidentified.

Each CDR3 protein gets one entry after TCRdb re-called the RT-PCR reads with MiXCR. Of 500,000 or so distinct CDR3 sequences listed, 16% are singletons. The chain is built from TRBV7-9 and TRBJ2-1, with unresolved D. The source material was CD4+ T cells sorted from PBMCs, sampled 23 months after vaccination. The source is a man aged 45-69 years who received an inactivated influenza vaccine. CDR3: CASSVDLNNEQFF. The CDR3 DNA reads TGTGCCAGCAGCGTTGATCTGAACAATGAGCAGTTCTTC.